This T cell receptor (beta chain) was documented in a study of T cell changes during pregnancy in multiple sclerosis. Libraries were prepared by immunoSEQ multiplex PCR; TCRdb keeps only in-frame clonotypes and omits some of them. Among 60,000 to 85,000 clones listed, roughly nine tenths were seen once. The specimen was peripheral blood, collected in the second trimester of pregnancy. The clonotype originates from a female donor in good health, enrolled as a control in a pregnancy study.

The CDR3 region is CASSQDRSGEETQYF. The CDR3 nucleotides read TGTGCCAGCAGCCAAGATCGATCGGGGGAAGAGACCCAGTACTTC. The chain is built from TRBV4-2 and TRBJ2-5; D might be TRBD2 (6 bases). CDR3 length: 15 amino acids. The ends were cut back, 0 bases at V and 3 bases at J, with 11 bases in the middle. Germline CDR1 is LGHNA and CDR2 is YNFKEQ.